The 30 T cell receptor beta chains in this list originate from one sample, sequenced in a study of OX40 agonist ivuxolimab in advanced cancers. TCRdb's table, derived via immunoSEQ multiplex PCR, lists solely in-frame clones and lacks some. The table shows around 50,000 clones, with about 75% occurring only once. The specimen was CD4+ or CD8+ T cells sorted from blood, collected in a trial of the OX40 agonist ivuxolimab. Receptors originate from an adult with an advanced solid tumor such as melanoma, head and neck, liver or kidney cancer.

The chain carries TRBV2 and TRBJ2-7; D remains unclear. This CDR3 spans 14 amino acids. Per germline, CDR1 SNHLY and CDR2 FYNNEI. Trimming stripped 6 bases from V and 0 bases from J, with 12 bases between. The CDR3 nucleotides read TGTGCCAGCAGATTCAGAGGTAGCTCCTACGAGCAGTACTTC. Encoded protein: CASRFRGSSYEQYF.

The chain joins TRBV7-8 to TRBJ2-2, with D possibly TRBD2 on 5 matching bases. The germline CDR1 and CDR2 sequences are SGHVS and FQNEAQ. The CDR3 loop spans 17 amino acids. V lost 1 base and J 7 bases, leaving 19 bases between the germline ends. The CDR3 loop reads CASSLVRDGLFVGELFF. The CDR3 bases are TGTGCCAGCAGCTTAGTGAGGGATGGGCTTTTTGTCGGGGAGCTGTTTTTT.

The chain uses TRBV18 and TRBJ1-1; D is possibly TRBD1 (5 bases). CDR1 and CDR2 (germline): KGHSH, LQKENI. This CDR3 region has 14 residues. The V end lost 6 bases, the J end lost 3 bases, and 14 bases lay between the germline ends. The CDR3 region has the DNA TGTGCCAGCTCGCCCACAGGCCGCGACACTGAAGCTTTCTTT. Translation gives CASSPTGRDTEAFF.

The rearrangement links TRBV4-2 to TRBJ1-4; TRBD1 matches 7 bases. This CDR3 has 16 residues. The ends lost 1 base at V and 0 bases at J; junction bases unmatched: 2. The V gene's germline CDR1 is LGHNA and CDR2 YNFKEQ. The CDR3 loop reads CASSQGQGATNEKLFF. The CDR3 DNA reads TGTGCCAGCAGCCAAGGGCAGGGGGCAACTAATGAAAAACTGTTTTTT.

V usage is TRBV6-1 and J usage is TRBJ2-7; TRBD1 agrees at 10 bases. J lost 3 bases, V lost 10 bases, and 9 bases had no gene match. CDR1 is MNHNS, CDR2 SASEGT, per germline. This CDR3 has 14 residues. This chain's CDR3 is CAIRDRGLYYEQYF. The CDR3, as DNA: TGTGCCATAAGGGACAGGGGACTTTACTACGAGCAGTACTTC.

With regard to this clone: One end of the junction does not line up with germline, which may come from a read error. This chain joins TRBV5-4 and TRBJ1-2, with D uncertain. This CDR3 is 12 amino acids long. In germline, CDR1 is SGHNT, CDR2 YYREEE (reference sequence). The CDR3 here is CASSPDFSSGAF. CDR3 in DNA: TGTGCCAGCAGCCCCGATTTTTCCTCCGGCGCCTTC.

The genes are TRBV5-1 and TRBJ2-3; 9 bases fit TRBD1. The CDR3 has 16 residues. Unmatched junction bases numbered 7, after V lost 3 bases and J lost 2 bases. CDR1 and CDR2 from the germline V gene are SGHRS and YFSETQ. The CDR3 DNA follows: TGCGCCAGCAGCTGGCTGGGACAGGGTAACACAGATACGCAGTATTTT. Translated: CASSWLGQGNTDTQYF.

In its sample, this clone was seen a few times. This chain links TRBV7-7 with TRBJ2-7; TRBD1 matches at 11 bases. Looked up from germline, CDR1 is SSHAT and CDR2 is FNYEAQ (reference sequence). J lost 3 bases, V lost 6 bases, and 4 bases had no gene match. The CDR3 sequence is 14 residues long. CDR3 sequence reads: CASSSGTGGYEQYF. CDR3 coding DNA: TGTGCCAGCAGTTCCGGGACAGGGGGCTACGAGCAGTACTTC.

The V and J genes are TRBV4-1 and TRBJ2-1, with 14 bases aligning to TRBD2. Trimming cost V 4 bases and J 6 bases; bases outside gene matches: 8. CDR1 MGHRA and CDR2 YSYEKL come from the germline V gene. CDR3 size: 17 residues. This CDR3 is CASSRGLAGESSNEQFF. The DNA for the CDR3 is TGCGCCAGCAGCCGGGGACTAGCGGGAGAATCGAGCAATGAGCAGTTCTTC.

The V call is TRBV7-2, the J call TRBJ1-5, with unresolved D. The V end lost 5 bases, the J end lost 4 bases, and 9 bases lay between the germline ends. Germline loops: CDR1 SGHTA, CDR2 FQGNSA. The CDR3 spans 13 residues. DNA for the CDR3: TGTGCCAGCAGCATGTGGGAAAATCAGCCCCAGCATTTT. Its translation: CASSMWENQPQHF. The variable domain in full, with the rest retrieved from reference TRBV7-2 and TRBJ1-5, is GAGVSQSPSNKVTEKGKDVELRCDPISGHTALYWYRQSLGQGLEFLIYFQGNSAPDKSGLPSDRFSAERTGGSVSTLTIQRTQQEDSAVYLCASSMWENQPQHFGDGTRLSIL.

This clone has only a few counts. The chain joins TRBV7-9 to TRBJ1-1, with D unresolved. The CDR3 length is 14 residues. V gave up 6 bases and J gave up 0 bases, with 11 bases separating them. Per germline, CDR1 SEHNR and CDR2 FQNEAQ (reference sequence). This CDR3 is CASSWAYMNTEAFF. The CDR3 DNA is TGTGCCAGCAGTTGGGCGTACATGAACACTGAAGCTTTCTTT.

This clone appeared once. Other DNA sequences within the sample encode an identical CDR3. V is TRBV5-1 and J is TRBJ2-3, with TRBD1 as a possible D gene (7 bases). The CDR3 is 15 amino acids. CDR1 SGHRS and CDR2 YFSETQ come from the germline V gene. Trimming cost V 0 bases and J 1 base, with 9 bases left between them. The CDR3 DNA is TGCGCCAGCAGCTTGGGGAGGGGGCGCACAGATACGCAGTATTTT. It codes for CASSLGRGRTDTQYF.

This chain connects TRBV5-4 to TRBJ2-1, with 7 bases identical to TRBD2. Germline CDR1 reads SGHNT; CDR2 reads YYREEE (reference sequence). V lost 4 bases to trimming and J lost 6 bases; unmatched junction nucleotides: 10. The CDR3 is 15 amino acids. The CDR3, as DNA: TGTGCCAGCAGCACCGGACTAGGGGAGGGCAATGAGCAGTTCTTC. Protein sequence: CASSTGLGEGNEQFF.

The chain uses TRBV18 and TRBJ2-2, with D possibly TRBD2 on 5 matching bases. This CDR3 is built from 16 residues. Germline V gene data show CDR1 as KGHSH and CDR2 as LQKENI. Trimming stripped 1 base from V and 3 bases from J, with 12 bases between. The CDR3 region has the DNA TGTGCCAGCTCACCACGGGTACGGGATTACACCGGGGAGCTGTTTTTT. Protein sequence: CASSPRVRDYTGELFF.

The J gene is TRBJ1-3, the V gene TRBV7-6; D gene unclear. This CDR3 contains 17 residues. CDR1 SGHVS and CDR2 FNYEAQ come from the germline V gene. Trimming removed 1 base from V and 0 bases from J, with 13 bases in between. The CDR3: CASSLGHGRLSGNTIYF. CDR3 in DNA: TGTGCCAGCAGCTTAGGCCATGGGCGCCTCTCTGGAAACACCATATATTTT.

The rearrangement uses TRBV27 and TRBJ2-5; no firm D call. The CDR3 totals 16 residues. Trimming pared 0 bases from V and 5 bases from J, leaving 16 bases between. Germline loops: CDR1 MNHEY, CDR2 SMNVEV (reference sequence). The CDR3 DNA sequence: TGTGCCAGCAGTTTATCACCAGGAAGCAAAGTTGAGACCCAGTACTTC. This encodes CASSLSPGSKVETQYF.

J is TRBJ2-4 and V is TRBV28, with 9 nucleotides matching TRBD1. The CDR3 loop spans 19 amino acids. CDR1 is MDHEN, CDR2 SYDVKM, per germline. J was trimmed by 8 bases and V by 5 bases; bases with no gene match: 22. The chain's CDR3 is CASSPIITGQGIWEDIQYF. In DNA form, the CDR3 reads TGTGCCAGCAGTCCCATCATTACAGGACAGGGGATATGGGAAGACATTCAGTACTTC.

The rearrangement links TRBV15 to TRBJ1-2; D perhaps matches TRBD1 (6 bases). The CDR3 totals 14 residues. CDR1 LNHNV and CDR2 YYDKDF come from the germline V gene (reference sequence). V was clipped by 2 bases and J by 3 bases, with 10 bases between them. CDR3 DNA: TGTGCCACCAGCAGACCTGGACAGTACTATGGCTACACCTTC. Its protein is CATSRPGQYYGYTF.

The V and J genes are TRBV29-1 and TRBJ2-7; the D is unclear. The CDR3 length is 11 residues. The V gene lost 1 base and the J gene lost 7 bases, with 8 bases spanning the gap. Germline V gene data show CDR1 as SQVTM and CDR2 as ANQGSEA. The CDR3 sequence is CSVEGLREQYF. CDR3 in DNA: TGCAGCGTTGAAGGCCTACGGGAGCAGTACTTC.

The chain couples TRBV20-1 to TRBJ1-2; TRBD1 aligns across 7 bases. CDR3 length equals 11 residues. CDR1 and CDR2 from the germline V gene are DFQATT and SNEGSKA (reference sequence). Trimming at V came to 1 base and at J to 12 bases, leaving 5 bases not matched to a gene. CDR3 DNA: TGCAGTGCTAGAGGCGGTCAGGGGGACACCTTC. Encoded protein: CSARGGQGDTF.

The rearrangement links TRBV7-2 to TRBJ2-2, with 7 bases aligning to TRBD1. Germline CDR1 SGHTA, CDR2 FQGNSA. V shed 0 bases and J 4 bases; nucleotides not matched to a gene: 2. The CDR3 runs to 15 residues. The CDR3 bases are TGTGCCAGCAGCTTAGCCAGGACAGGCACCGGGGAGCTGTTTTTT. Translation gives CASSLARTGTGELFF.

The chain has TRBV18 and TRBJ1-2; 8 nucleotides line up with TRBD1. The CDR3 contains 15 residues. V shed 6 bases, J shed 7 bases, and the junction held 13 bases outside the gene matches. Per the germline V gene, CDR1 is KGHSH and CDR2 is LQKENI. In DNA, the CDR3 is TGTGCCAGCTCCAAGGAGAGACAGGGGCCTTTTGGCTACACCTTC. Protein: CASSKERQGPFGYTF. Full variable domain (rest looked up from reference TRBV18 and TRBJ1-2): NAGVMQNPRHLVRRRGQEARLRCSPMKGHSHVYWYRQLPEEGLKFMVYLQKENIIDESGMPKERFSAEFPKEGPSILRIQQVVRGDSAAYFCASSKERQGPFGYTFGSGTRLTVV.

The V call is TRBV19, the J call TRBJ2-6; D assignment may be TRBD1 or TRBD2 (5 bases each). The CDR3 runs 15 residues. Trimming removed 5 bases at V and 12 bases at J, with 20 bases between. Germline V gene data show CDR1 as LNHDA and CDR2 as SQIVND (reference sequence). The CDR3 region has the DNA TGTGCCAGTAGTCCGAAGCCGGGACCTGGTGGCGTCCTGACTTTC. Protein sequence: CASSPKPGPGGVLTF. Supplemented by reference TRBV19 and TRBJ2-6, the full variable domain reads DGGITQSPKYLFRKEGQNVTLSCEQNLNHDAMYWYRQDPGQGLRLIYYSQIVNDFQKGDIAEGYSVSREKKESFPLTVTSAQKNPTAFYLCASSPKPGPGGVLTFGAGSRLTVL.

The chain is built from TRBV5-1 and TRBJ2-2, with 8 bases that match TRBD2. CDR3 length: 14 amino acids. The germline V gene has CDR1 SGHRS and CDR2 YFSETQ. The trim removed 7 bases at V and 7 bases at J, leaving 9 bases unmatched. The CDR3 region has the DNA TGCGCCAGCCGGGGCGCGGGAGGCAGCGGGGAGCTGTTTTTT. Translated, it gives CASRGAGGSGELFF.

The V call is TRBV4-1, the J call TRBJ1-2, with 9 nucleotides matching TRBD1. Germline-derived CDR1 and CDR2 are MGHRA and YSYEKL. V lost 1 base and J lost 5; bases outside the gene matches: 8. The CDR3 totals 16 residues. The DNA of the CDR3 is TGCGCCAGCAGCCAAGTTTCGGGACAGGGAATATATGGCTACACCTTC. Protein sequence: CASSQVSGQGIYGYTF.

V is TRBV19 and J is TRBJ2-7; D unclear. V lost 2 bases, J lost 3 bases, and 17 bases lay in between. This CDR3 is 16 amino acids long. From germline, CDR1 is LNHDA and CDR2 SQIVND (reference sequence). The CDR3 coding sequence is TGTGCCAGTAGTATAAGGGTCGGTCAGCTTAACTACGAGCAGTACTTC. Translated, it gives CASSIRVGQLNYEQYF.

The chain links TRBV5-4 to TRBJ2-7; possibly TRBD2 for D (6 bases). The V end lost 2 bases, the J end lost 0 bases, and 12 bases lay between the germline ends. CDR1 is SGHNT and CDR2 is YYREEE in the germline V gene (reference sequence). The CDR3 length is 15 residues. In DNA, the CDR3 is TGTGCCAGCAGCTTTGGTAGCGGAAGCTCCTACGAGCAGTACTTC. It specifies CASSFGSGSSYEQYF.

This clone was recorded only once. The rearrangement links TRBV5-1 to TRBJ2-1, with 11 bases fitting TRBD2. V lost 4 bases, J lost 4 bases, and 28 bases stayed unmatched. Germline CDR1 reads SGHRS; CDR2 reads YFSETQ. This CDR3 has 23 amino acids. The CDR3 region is CASSPRTSGLSQLAAHSYNEQFF. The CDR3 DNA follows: TGCGCCAGCAGCCCGAGGACTAGCGGGCTCTCCCAATTGGCTGCTCATTCGTACAATGAGCAGTTCTTC.

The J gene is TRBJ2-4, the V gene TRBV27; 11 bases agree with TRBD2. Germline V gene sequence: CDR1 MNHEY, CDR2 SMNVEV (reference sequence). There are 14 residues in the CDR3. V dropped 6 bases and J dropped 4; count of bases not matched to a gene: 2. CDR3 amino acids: CASSTSGRKNIQYF. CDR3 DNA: TGTGCCAGCAGCACTAGCGGGAGAAAAAACATTCAGTACTTC.

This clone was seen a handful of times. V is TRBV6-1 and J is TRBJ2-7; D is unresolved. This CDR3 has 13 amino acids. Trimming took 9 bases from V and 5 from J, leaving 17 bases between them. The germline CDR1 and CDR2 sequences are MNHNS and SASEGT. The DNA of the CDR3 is TGTGCCAGTCAGACCCCGTTGGGGAACGAGCAGTACTTC. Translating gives CASQTPLGNEQYF.